These 6 T cell receptor beta chains were sequenced from one sample in a study of cytomegalovirus exposure and HLA in healthy donors. Researchers ran the PCR with 60 Vbeta and 13 Jbeta primers. Libraries were prepared by immunoSEQ multiplex PCR; TCRdb keeps only in-frame clonotypes and omits some of them. The data contain 150,000 to 200,000 clones, roughly 80% of them singletons. Sequences were obtained from PBMCs. Receptors were obtained from a woman aged 25-40 years in good health and CMV-seropositive.

This chain connects TRBV6-1 to TRBJ1-6; D is uncertain. This CDR3 contains 12 residues. Trimming pared 11 bases from V and 4 bases from J, leaving 9 bases between. Germline CDR1 reads MNHNS; CDR2 reads SASEGT. The CDR3 here is CAGGSYNSPLHF. CDR3 in DNA: TGTGCCGGAGGCAGTTATAATTCACCCCTCCACTTT.

The V call is TRBV5-1, the J call TRBJ1-2; TRBD1 aligns across 9 bases. J lost 7 bases, V lost 5 bases, and 6 bases had no gene match. Germline V lookup: CDR1 SGHRS, CDR2 YFSETQ. This CDR3 is 13 amino acids long. The CDR3 DNA reads as TGCGCCAGCAGAACGGGACAGGGACCTGGCTACACCTTC. Protein: CASRTGQGPGYTF.

The table lists this clone with a count of one. This chain connects TRBV13 to TRBJ2-5; 10 positions agree with TRBD2. The J segment lost 2 bases and the V segment lost 4 bases, leaving 4 bases of the junction unmatched. The CDR3 length is 15 residues. Germline CDR1 reads PRHDT; CDR2 reads FYEKMQ (reference sequence). The CDR3 sequence: CASSSQRGGQETQYF. The CDR3 region has the DNA TGTGCCAGCAGCTCCCAGCGGGGGGGGCAAGAGACCCAGTACTTC.

The J gene is TRBJ1-1, the V gene TRBV6-5, with 9 bases lining up with TRBD1. The CDR3 has 16 residues. Trimming at V came to 0 bases and at J to 1 base, leaving 3 bases not matched to a gene. CDR1 is MNHEY and CDR2 is SVGAGI in the germline V gene. The CDR3, as DNA: TGTGCCAGCAGTTACTCGAAGGGACAGGGGAACACTGAAGCTTTCTTT. Its translation: CASSYSKGQGNTEAFF.

J is TRBJ1-2 and V is TRBV11-2; 11 bases match TRBD1. Germline values: CDR1 SGHAT, CDR2 FQNNGV. The V and J ends lost 3 bases and 6 bases, in that order; junction bases with no gene match: 6. CDR3 size: 15 residues. The CDR3 reads CASSFVWDRGNGYTF. The DNA for the CDR3 is TGTGCCAGCAGCTTTGTCTGGGACAGGGGGAATGGCTACACCTTC.

Of note for this clone: This specimen includes other DNA sequences encoding the same CDR3. The V call is TRBV5-1, the J call TRBJ1-5; D gene ambiguous. Germline-derived CDR1 and CDR2 are SGHRS and YFSETQ. V gave up 0 bases and J gave up 7 bases, with 11 bases separating them. The CDR3 sequence is 14 residues long. CDR3 sequence reads: CASSLEGREQPQHF. The CDR3 nucleotides read TGCGCCAGCAGCTTGGAAGGGAGGGAGCAGCCCCAGCATTTT. The full variable domain, with the rest looked up from reference TRBV5-1 and TRBJ1-5, is KAGVTQTPRYLIKTRGQQVTLSCSPISGHRSVSWYQQTPGQGLQFLFEYFSETQRNKGNFPGRFSGRQFSNSRSEMNVSTLELGDSALYLCASSLEGREQPQHFGDGTRLSIL.